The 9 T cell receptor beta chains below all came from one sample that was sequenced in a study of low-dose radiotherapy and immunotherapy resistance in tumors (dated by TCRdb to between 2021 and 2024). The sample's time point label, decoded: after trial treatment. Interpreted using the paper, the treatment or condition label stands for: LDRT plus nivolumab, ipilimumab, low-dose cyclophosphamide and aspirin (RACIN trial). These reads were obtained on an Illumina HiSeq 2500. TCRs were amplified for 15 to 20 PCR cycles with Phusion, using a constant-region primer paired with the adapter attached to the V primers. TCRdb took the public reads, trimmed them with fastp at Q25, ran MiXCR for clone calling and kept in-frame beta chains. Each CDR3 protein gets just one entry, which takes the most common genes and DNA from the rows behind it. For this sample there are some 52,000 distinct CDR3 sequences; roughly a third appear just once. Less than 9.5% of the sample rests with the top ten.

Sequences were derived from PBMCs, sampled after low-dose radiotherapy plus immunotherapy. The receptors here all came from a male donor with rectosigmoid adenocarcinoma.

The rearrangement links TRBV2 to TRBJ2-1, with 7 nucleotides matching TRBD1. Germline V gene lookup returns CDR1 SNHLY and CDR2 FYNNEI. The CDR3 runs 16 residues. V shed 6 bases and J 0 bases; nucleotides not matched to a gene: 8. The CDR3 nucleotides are TGTGCCAGCAGCGACGACAGGGTTCTCTCCTACAATGAGCAGTTCTTC. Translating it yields CASSDDRVLSYNEQFF.

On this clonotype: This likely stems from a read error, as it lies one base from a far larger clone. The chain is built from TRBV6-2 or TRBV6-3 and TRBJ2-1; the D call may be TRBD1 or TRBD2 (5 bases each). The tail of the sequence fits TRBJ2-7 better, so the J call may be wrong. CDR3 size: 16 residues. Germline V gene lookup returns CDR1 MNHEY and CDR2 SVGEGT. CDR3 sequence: CASSLSGTIWANEQYF. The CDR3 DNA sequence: TGTGCCAGCAGTTTATCCGGGACCATCTGGGCCAATGAGCAGTACTTC.

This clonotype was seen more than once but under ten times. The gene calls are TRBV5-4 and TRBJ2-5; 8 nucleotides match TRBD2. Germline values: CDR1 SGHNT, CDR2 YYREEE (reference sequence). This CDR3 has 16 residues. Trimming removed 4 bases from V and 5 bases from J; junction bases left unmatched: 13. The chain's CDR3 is CASSTGAGAVHETQYF. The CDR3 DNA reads TGTGCCAGCAGCACAGGAGCGGGGGCGGTTCACGAGACCCAGTACTTC.

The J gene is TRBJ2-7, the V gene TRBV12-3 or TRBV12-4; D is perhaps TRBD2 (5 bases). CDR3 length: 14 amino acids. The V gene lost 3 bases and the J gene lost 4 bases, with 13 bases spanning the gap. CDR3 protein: CASSFLALGYEQYF. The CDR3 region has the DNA TGTGCCAGCAGTTTCCTAGCCCTTGGGTACGAGCAGTACTTC.

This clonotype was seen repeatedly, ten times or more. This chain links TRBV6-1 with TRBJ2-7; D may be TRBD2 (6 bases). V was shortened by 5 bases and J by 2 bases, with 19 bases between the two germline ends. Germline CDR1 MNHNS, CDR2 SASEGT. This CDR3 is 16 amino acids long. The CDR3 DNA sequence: TGTGCCAGCAGTTACGGTCGGGACTTCCCCCCCTACGAGCAGTACTTC. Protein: CASSYGRDFPPYEQYF.

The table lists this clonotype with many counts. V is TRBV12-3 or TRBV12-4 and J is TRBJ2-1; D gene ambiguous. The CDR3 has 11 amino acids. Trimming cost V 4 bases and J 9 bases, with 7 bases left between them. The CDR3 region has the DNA TGTGCCAGCAGTTCCCGGGTTGAGCAGTTCTTC. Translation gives CASSSRVEQFF.

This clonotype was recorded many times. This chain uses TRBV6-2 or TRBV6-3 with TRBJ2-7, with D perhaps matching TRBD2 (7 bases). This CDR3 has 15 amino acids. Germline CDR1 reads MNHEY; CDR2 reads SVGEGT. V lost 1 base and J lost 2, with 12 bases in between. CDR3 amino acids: CASSYFAGATYEQYF. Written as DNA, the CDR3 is TGTGCCAGCAGTTACTTCGCGGGGGCCACCTACGAGCAGTACTTC.

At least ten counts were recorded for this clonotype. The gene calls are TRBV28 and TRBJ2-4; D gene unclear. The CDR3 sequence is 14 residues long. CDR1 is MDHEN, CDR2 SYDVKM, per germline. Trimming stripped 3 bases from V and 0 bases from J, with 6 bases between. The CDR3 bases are TGTGCCAGCAGTTTGCTGCTAGCCAAAAACATTCAGTACTTC. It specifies CASSLLLAKNIQYF.

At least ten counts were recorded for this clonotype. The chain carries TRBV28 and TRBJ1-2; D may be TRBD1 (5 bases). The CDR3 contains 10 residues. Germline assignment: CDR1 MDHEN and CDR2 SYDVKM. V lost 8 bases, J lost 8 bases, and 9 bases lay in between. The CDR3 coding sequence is TGTGCCAGCGGTCGGGGGGGCTACACCTTC. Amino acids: CASGRGGYTF.